These 12 T cell receptor beta chains came from one sample sequenced in a study of blood T cell repertoires in COVID-19. Profiled with immunoSEQ multiplex PCR; TCRdb holds only in-frame clones, not every one. Seen here are approximately 240,000 clones, nearly 90% observed once, and the top ten hold 2% to 2.5%. The sequenced sample consisted of peripheral blood. All receptors come from a woman in her forties who had recovered from COVID-19.

The chain links TRBV11-3 to TRBJ2-1, with 7 bases aligning to TRBD2. The V and J ends lost 1 base and 7 bases, in that order; junction bases with no gene match: 10. The CDR3 loop spans 16 amino acids. The V gene's germline CDR1 is SGHNT and CDR2 YENEEA. The CDR3: CASSLGEGRGSNEQFF. CDR3 DNA: TGTGCCAGCAGCTTAGGGGAGGGGAGAGGGTCAAATGAGCAGTTCTTC.

The chain is built from TRBV7-2 and TRBJ2-7; 7 nucleotides agree with TRBD2. CDR3 length: 15 amino acids. J lost 0 bases, V lost 1 base, and 3 bases had no gene match. Germline-derived CDR1 and CDR2 are SGHTA and FQGNSA. The CDR3 region is CASSLGPGGSYEQYF. The DNA for the CDR3 is TGTGCCAGCAGCTTAGGGCCGGGGGGCTCCTACGAGCAGTACTTC.

The chain links TRBV5-1 to TRBJ2-3; 7 nucleotides line up with TRBD1. The CDR3 extends over 15 amino acids. The germline V gene has CDR1 SGHRS and CDR2 YFSETQ. V shed 0 bases and J 1 base; nucleotides not matched to a gene: 2. CDR3 nucleotide sequence: TGCGCCAGCAGCTTGGGAGACAGGGGCACAGATACGCAGTATTTT. Protein: CASSLGDRGTDTQYF.

The chain uses TRBV6-2 or TRBV6-3 and TRBJ1-2, with a weak D call TRBD1 (5 bases). V was pared by 2 bases and J by 2 bases, with 9 bases between. In germline, CDR1 is MNHEY, CDR2 SVGEGT. This CDR3 is built from 14 residues. The CDR3 DNA reads as TGTGCCAGCAGTTACCCAGGGCTAAACTATGGCTACACCTTC. This translates into CASSYPGLNYGYTF.

This sequence joins TRBV4-3 and TRBJ1-2; D may be TRBD1 (6 bases). Germline CDR1 LGHNA, CDR2 YSLEER. The CDR3 has 16 residues. V was trimmed by 0 bases and J by 1 base, leaving 12 bases between them. Here the CDR3 DNA reads TGCGCCAGCAGCCAAGATCGGGGACAAGTTAACTATGGCTACACCTTC. Residues: CASSQDRGQVNYGYTF.

The V call is TRBV7-8, the J call TRBJ1-3; possibly TRBD1 for D (5 bases). Germline V gives CDR1 SGHVS, CDR2 FQNEAQ. The V and J ends lost 0 bases and 4 bases respectively, with 10 bases between them. This CDR3 has 15 residues. In DNA form, the CDR3 reads TGTGCCAGCAGCTTAGCCCCACAGGCCGGAAACACCATATATTTT. Amino acid sequence: CASSLAPQAGNTIYF.

This chain links TRBV7-2 with TRBJ1-5; 7 positions match TRBD1. V lost 0 bases, J lost 6 bases, and 5 bases stayed unmatched. The CDR3 is 15 residues long. From germline, CDR1 is SGHTA and CDR2 FQGNSA. The CDR3 reads CASSLAQGQGQPQHF. The CDR3 coding sequence is TGTGCCAGCAGCTTAGCACAGGGGCAGGGTCAGCCCCAGCATTTT.

The rearrangement links TRBV6-7 to TRBJ2-7, with TRBD2 matching over 10 bases. TRBV6-7 is treated as an ORF (open reading frame) with a function not yet certain. Trimming cost V 6 bases and J 2 bases; bases outside gene matches: 13. CDR3 length: 17 amino acids. CDR3 nucleotides: TGTGCCAGCAGGGGGGGAGCGGGAGGGCCGAGGACCTACGAGCAGTACTTC. It codes for CASRGGAGGPRTYEQYF.

The chain recombines TRBV19 with TRBJ1-5; TRBD1 agrees at 8 bases. The V gene end was trimmed by 4 bases and the J gene end by 9 bases; junction bases not matched to a gene: 5. The CDR3 totals 13 residues. Per germline, CDR1 LNHDA and CDR2 SQIVND (reference sequence). CDR3 in amino acids: CASSSDRGGPQHF. CDR3 in DNA: TGTGCCAGTAGTAGCGACAGGGGCGGGCCCCAGCATTTT.

The chain recombines TRBV5-6 with TRBJ1-5; 10 nucleotides agree with TRBD1. The CDR3 length is 16 residues. In germline, CDR1 is SGHDT, CDR2 YYEEEE. The trim removed 1 base at V and 1 base at J, leaving 2 bases unmatched. CDR3 coding DNA: TGTGCCAGCAGCTTGTTGGGACAGGGGAGCAATCAGCCCCAGCATTTT. It specifies CASSLLGQGSNQPQHF.

This chain joins TRBV12-3 or TRBV12-4 and TRBJ2-3, with D possibly TRBD2 on 5 matching bases. Trimming removed 6 bases from V and 7 bases from J, with 11 bases in between. There are 12 residues in the CDR3. The CDR3 DNA reads as TGTGCCAGCAGCCTTAGCGCTAATACGCAGTATTTT. Translated: CASSLSANTQYF.

This clone showed up just once. This chain joins TRBV4-1 and TRBJ2-3; perhaps TRBD2 as D (5 bases). From germline, CDR1 is MGHRA and CDR2 YSYEKL. The CDR3 loop spans 15 amino acids. Trimming removed 6 bases at V and 7 bases at J, with 20 bases between. The CDR3 sequence: CASRDQEKAGNTQYF. The CDR3, as DNA: TGCGCCAGCAGAGATCAGGAAAAGGCGGGCAATACGCAGTATTTT.